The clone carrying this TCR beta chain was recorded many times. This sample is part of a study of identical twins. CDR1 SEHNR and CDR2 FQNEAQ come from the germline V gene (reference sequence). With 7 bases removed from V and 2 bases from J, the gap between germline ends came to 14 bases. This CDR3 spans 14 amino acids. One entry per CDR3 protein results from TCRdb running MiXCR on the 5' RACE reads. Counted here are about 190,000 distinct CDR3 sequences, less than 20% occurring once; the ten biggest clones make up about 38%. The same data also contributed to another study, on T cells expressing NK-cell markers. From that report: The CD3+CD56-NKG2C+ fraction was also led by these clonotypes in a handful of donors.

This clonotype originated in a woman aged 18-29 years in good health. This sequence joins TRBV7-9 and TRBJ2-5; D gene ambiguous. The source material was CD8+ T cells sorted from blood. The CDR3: CASIYMTDQETQYF. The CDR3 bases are TGTGCCAGCATCTATATGACTGATCAAGAGACCCAGTACTTC.